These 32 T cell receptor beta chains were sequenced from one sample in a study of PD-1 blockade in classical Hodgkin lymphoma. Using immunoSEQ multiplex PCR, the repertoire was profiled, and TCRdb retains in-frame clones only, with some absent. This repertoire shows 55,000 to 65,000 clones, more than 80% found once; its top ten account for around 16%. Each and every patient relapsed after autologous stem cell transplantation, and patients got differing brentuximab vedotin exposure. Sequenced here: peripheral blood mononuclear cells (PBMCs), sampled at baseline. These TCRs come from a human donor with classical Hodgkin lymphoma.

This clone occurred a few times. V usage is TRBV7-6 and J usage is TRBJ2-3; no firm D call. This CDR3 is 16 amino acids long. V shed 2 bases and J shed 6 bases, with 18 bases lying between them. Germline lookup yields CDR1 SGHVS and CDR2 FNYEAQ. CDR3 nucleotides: TGTGCCAGCAGCTTAAAGGGCCCCTCTATCACGGATACGCAGTATTTT. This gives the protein CASSLKGPSITDTQYF.

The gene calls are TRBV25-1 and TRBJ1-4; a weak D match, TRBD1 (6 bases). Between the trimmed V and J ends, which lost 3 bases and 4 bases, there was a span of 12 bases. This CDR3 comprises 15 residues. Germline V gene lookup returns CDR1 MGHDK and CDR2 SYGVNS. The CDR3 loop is CASSEEGGFNEKLFF. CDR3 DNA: TGTGCCAGCAGTGAGGAGGGGGGATTTAATGAAAAACTGTTTTTT.

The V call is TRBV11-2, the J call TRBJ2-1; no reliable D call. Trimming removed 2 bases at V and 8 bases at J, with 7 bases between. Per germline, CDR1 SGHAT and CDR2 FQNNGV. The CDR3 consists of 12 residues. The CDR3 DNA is TGTGCCAGCAGCTTACGAGTGGATGAGCAGTTCTTC. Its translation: CASSLRVDEQFF.

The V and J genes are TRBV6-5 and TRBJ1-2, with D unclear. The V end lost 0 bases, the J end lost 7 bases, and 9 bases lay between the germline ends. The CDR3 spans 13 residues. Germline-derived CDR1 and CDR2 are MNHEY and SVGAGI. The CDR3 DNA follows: TGTGCCAGCAGTTACTCCTGGGCGTCTGGCTACACCTTC. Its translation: CASSYSWASGYTF.

CDR3 sequence reads: CAFLLWRGVQIPNTGELFF. The CDR3 DNA sequence: TGTGCCTTTCTTCTTTGGCGGGGGGTCCAAATACCTAACACCGGGGAGCTGTTTTTT. This sequence joins TRBV30 and TRBJ2-2, with 8 bases identical to TRBD2. Looked up from germline, CDR1 is GTSNPN and CDR2 is SVGIG (reference sequence). Trimming took 7 bases from V and 2 from J; bases not matched to a gene: 21. This CDR3 contains 19 residues.

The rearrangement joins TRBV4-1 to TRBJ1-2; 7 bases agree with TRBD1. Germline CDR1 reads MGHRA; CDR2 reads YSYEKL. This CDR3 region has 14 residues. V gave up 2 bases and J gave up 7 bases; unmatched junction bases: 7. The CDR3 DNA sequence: TGCGCCAGCAGCCAAAGACAGGGTTGGGGTGGCTACACCTTC. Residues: CASSQRQGWGGYTF.

The CDR3, as DNA: TGTGCCAGCAGTTTAAGTTCAACGCACTATGGCTACACCTTC. Protein sequence: CASSLSSTHYGYTF. This chain links TRBV28 with TRBJ1-2; the D is unclear. This CDR3 region has 14 residues. CDR1 and CDR2 (germline): MDHEN, SYDVKM. Trimming left V 2 bases short and J 3 bases short, with 10 bases between.

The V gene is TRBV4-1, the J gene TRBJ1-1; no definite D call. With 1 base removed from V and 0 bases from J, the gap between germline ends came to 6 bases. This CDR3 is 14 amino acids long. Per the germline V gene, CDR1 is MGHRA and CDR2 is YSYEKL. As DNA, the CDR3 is TGCGCCAGCAGCCAAGTCCCGCTGAACACTGAAGCTTTCTTT. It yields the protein CASSQVPLNTEAFF.

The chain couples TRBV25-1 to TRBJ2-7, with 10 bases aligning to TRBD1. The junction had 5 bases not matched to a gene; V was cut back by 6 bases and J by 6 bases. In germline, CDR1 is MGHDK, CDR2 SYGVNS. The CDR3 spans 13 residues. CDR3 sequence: CASSGTGVGEQYF. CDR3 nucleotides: TGTGCCAGCAGCGGGACAGGGGTGGGCGAGCAGTACTTC.

CDR3 sequence (DNA): TGTGCCAGCTTAAAGGAGGGGAAAGGTGGCTACACCTTC. Translated: CASLKEGKGGYTF. The rearrangement uses TRBV18 and TRBJ1-2; a weak D match, TRBD1 (5 bases). Germline-derived CDR1 and CDR2 are KGHSH and LQKENI. V shed 7 bases and J shed 7 bases, with 16 bases lying between them. The CDR3 extends over 13 amino acids.

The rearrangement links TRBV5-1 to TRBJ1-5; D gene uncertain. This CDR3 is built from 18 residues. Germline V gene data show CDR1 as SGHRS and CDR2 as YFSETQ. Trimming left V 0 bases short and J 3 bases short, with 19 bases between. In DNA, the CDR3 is TGCGCCAGCAGCTTGGGCTATCCGGGTCCTAGCTTCAATCAGCCCCAGCATTTT. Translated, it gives CASSLGYPGPSFNQPQHF.

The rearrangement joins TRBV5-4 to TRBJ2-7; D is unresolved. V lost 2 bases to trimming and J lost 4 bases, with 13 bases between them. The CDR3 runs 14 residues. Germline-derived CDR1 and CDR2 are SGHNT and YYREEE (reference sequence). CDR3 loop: CASSFDSKRYEQYF. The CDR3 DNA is TGTGCCAGCAGCTTTGATAGCAAGCGTTACGAGCAGTACTTC.

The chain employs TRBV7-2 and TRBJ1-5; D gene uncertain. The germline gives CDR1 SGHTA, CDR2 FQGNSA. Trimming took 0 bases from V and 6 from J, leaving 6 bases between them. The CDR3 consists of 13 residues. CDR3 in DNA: TGTGCCAGCAGCTTAGCCCGCGGTCAGCCCCAGCATTTT. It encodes CASSLARGQPQHF.

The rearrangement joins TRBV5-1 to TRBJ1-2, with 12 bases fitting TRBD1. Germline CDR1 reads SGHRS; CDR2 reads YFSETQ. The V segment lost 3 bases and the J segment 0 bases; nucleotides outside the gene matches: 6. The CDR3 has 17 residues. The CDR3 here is CASSSMRDRGPNYGYTF. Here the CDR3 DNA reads TGCGCCAGCAGCTCCATGCGGGACAGGGGGCCTAACTATGGCTACACCTTC.

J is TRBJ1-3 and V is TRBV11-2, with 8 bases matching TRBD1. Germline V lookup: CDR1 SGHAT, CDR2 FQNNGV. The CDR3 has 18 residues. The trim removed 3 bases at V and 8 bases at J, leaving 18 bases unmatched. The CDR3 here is CASSFALRGLRKEDTIYF. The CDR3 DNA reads TGTGCCAGCAGCTTCGCCCTCAGGGGGCTAAGAAAGGAGGACACCATATATTTT.

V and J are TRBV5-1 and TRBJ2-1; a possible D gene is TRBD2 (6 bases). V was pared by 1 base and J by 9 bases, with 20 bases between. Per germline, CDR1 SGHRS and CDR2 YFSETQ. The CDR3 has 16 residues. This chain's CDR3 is CASSLIWNRPGGEQFF. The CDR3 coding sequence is TGCGCCAGCAGCTTGATATGGAACCGCCCCGGGGGTGAGCAGTTCTTC.

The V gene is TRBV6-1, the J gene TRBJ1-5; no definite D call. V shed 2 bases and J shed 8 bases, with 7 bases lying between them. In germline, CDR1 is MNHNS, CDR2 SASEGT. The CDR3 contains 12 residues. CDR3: CASSELVEPQHF. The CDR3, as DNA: TGTGCCAGCAGTGAATTAGTGGAGCCCCAGCATTTT.

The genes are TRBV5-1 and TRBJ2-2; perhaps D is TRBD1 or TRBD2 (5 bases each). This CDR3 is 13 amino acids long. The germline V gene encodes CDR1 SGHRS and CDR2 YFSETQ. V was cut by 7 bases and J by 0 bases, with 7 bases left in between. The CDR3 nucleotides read TGCGCCAGCGGGACGGCGAACACCGGGGAGCTGTTTTTT. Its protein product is CASGTANTGELFF.

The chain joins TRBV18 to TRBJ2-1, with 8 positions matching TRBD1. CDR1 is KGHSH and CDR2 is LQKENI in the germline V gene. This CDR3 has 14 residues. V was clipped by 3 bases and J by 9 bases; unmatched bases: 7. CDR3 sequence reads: CASSPGQGVGEQFF. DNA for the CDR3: TGTGCCAGCTCACCCGGACAGGGCGTAGGTGAGCAGTTCTTC.

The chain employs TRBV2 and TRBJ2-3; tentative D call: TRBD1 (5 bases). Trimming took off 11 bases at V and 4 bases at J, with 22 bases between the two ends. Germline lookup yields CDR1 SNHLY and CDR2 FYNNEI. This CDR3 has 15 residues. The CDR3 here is CASSPPGKVPDTQYF. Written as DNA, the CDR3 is TGTGCCTCCAGCCCCCCAGGGAAGGTTCCAGATACGCAGTATTTT. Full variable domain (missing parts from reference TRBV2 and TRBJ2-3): EPEVTQTPSHQVTQMGQEVILRCVPISNHLYFYWYRQILGQKVEFLVSFYNNEISEKSEIFDDQFSVERPDGSNFTLKIRSTKLEDSAMYFCASSPPGKVPDTQYFGPGTRLTVL.

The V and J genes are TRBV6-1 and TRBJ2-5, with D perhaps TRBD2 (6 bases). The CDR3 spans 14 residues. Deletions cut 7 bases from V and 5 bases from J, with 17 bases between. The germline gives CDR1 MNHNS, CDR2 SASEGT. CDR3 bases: TGTGCCAGCATCAAACGCGCGGGGTCGGAGACCCAGTACTTC. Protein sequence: CASIKRAGSETQYF.

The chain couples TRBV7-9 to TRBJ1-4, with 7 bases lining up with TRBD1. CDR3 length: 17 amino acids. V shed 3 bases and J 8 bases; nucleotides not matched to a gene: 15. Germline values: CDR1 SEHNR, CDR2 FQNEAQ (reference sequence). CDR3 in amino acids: CASSLSKSGTDREKLFF. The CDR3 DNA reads TGTGCCAGCAGCTTGTCCAAGTCCGGGACAGATAGAGAAAAACTGTTTTTT.

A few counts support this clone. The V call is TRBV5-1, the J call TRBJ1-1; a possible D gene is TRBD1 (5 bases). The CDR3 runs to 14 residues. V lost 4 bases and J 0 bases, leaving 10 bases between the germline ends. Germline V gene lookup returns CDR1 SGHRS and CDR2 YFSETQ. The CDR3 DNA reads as TGCGCCAGCAGCCCGGGACTCATGAACACTGAAGCTTTCTTT. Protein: CASSPGLMNTEAFF.

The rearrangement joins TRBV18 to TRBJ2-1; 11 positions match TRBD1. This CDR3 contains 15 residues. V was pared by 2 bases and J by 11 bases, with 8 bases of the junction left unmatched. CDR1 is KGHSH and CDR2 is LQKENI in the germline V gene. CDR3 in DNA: TGTGCCAGCTCACCAGGACAGGGGGCTGGAGTGAAGCAGTTCTTC. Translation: CASSPGQGAGVKQFF. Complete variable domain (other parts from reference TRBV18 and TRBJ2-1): NAGVMQNPRHLVRRRGQEARLRCSPMKGHSHVYWYRQLPEEGLKFMVYLQKENIIDESGMPKERFSAEFPKEGPSILRIQQVVRGDSAAYFCASSPGQGAGVKQFFGPGTRLTVL.

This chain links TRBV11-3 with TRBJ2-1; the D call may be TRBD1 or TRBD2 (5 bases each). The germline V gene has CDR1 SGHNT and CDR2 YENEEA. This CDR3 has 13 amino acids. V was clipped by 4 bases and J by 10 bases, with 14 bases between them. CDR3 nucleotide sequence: TGTGCCAGCAGCTCCTCCCTGGGGGACGAGCAGTTCTTC. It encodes CASSSSLGDEQFF. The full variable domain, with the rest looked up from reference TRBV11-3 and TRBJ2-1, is EAGVVQSPRYKIIEKKQPVAFWCNPISGHNTLYWYLQNLGQGPELLIRYENEEAVDDSQLPKDRFSAERLKGVDSTLKIQPAELGDSAVYLCASSSSLGDEQFFGPGTRLTVL.

In DNA, the CDR3 is TGTGCCACCAGCAGAGATGCAGCCGGGGAGGGTGGAAACACCATATATTTT. Translating gives CATSRDAAGEGGNTIYF. The chain is built from TRBV15 and TRBJ1-3; D not certain. The CDR3 has 17 residues. Germline lookup yields CDR1 LNHNV and CDR2 YYDKDF (reference sequence). The ends were cut back, 0 bases at V and 3 bases at J, with 15 bases in the middle.

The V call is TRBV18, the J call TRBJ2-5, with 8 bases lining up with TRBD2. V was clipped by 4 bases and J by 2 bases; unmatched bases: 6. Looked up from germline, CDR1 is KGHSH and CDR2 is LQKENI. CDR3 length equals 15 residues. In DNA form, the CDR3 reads TGTGCCAGCTCACTCAAGCGGGGGAGACAAGAGACCCAGTACTTC. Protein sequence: CASSLKRGRQETQYF.

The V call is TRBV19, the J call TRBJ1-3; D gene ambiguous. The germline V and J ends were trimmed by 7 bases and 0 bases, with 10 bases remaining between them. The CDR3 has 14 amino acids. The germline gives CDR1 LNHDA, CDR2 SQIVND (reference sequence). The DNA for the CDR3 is TGTGCCAGTACGGACCGATACTCTGGAAACACCATATATTTT. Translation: CASTDRYSGNTIYF.

CDR3 region: CASSSREYEQYF. The CDR3 nucleotides read TGTGCCAGCAGTTCAAGGGAATACGAGCAGTACTTC. The V and J genes are TRBV2 and TRBJ2-7; D call uncertain. The CDR3 has 12 amino acids. Germline lookup yields CDR1 SNHLY and CDR2 FYNNEI. The V end was cut by 5 bases, the J end by 4 bases, with 9 bases between.

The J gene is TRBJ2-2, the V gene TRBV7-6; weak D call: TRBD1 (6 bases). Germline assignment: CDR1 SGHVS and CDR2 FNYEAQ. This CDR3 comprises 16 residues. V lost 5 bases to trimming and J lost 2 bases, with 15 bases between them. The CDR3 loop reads CASSKTQGLNTGELFF. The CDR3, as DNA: TGTGCCAGCAGCAAAACCCAGGGGTTAAACACCGGGGAGCTGTTTTTT.

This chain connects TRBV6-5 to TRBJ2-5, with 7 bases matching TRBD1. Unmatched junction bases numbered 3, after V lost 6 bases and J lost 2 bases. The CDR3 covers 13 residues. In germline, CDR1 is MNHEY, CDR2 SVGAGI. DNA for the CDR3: TGTGCCAGCAGCCACAGGGGACAAGAGACCCAGTACTTC. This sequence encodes CASSHRGQETQYF.

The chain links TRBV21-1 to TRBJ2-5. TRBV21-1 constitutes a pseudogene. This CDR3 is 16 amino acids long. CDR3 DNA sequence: TGTGCCAGCAGCGTGCCAACACGGGCCCGGCAAGAGACCCAGTACTTC. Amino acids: CASSVPTRARQETQYF.